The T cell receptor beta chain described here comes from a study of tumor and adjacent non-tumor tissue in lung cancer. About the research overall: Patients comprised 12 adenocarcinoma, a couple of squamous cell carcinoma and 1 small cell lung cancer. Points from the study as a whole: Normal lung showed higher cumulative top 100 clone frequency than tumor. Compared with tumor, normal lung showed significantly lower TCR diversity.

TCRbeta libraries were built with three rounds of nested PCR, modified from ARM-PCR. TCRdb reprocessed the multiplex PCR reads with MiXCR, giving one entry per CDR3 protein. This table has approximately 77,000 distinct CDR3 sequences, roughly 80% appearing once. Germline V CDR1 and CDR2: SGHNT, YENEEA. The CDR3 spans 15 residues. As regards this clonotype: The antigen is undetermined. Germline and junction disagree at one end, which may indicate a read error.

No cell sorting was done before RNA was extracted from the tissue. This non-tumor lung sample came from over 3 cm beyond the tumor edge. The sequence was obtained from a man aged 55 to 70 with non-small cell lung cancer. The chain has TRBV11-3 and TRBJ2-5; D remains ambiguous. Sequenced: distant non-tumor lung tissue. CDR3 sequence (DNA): TGTGCCAGAAGCTTAGAAAAGGTGTACCAAGAGACCCAATACTTC. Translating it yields CARSLEKVYQETQYF.